This T cell receptor beta chain came from a study of T cell repertoires in cytomegalovirus infection. Study details: Public TCR beta signatures indicated both CMV infection and matching HLA type.

Study observations and caveats: Within the response measured ex vivo, HLA-C-restricted CMV-specific TCR beta clonotypes were dominant.

Trimming removed 2 bases from V and 2 bases from J, with 13 bases in between. This CDR3 comprises 16 residues. Germline values: CDR1 SNHLY, CDR2 FYNNEI. As regards this clonotype: As yet, its antigen is unknown.

From the reads, TCRdb called clonotypes with MiXCR, one entry per CDR3 protein. The sample contains nearly 700,000 distinct CDR3 sequences, around 31% of which appear only once. This chain joins TRBV2 and TRBJ1-5; D perhaps matches TRBD1 (6 bases). The source is a human donor in good health (CMV status not recorded). Some clones in this sample may be carry-over from other donors' samples. Here the sequenced sample was cultured PBMCs, taken from culture after CMV antigen stimulation. The CDR3 region is CASSEFQGLGNQPQHF. CDR3 in DNA: TGTGCCAGCAGTGAATTCCAGGGGTTGGGCAATCAGCCCCAGCATTTT.